This entry features one TCR beta chain sequence. The sample is drawn from a study of blood T cell repertoires in COVID-19. For the study at large: Acute-phase and convalescent COVID-19 samples originated in the United States, Italy and Spain. T cells, B-cell-depleted T cells, or PBMCs provided the cDNA or gDNA that served as material.

Germline V CDR1 and CDR2: MGHRA, YSYEKL. V shed 1 base and J 5 bases; nucleotides not matched to a gene: 4. There are 14 residues in the CDR3. Methods used by the authors: Estimation of nucleated cell counts relied on the amplification of reference gene primers. TCRdb keeps only in-frame clones here, not all; method: immunoSEQ multiplex PCR. V and J calls and clone size follow that table, whereas D and trimming were derived from the DNA. The table has fewer than 40,000 clones, roughly 73% seen once. This TCR derives from a man aged 60 to 75 with acute or convalescent COVID-19. The sequencing input was peripheral blood. This chain uses TRBV4-1 with TRBJ2-7; 8 bases line up with TRBD2. In nucleotides, the CDR3 is TGCGCCAGCAGCCAAGGGGGACTAGTCCACGAGCAGTACTTC. Its protein is CASSQGGLVHEQYF.